A selection of T cell receptor beta chains follows, all from one sample in a study of graft-versus-host responses after intestinal transplantation. Using immunoSEQ multiplex PCR, the repertoire was profiled, and TCRdb retains in-frame clones only, with some absent. The sample has roughly 15,000 clones, roughly 78% seen once. The sample in question was ileum tissue, obtained 104 days after intestinal transplant. Source of these receptors: a human patient who received an intestinal transplant, so some T cells may come from the graft donor. Both conserved end residues are part of each CDR3. A D gene is named only where the DNA matches it firmly. The listing skips clone size in some rows; elsewhere it reads once, few, many or a size class.

abundance	v_gene	d_gene	j_gene	CDR3aa	CDR3nt
-	TRBV2	TRBD1	TRBJ2-7	CASMTGGEQYF	TGTGCCAGCATGACAGGGGGCGAGCAGTACTTC
-	TRBV7-9	-	TRBJ2-7	CASSTGWRASYEQYF	TGTGCCAGCAGCACCGGGTGGAGGGCTAGCTACGAGCAGTACTTC
-	TRBV28	-	TRBJ2-5	CASSFGWRQREETQYF	TGTGCCAGCAGTTTCGGCTGGCGGCAAAGGGAGGAGACCCAGTACTTC
-	TRBV7-4	TRBD1	TRBJ1-1	CASSPRTGKGSSGLNTEAFF	TGTGCCAGCTCGCCCCGGACAGGGAAGGGCAGCTCCGGATTGAACACTGAAGCTTTCTTT
-	TRBV19	-	TRBJ2-3	CATKKTGYSTDTQYF	TGTGCCACCAAGAAGACGGGGTATAGCACAGATACGCAGTATTTT
-	TRBV7-8	-	TRBJ2-7	CASSLPGATYEQYF	TGTGCCAGCAGCTTACCAGGGGCGACCTACGAGCAGTACTTC
few	TRBV6-5	-	TRBJ2-7	CASSYSGPYYEQYF	TGTGCCAGCAGTTACTCAGGCCCGTACTACGAGCAGTACTTC
-	TRBV13	-	TRBJ2-1	CASSPYWAGTTRYNEQFF	TGTGCCAGCAGCCCTTACTGGGCCGGGACCACCAGGTACAATGAGCAGTTCTTC
-	TRBV19	TRBD2	TRBJ2-7	CASSIVGGRDISYEQYF	TGTGCCAGTAGTATAGTAGGCGGGAGGGATATCTCCTACGAGCAGTACTTC
-	TRBV7-3	-	TRBJ2-1	CASSLSGNEQFF	TGTGCCAGCAGCCTTAGCGGTAATGAGCAGTTCTTC